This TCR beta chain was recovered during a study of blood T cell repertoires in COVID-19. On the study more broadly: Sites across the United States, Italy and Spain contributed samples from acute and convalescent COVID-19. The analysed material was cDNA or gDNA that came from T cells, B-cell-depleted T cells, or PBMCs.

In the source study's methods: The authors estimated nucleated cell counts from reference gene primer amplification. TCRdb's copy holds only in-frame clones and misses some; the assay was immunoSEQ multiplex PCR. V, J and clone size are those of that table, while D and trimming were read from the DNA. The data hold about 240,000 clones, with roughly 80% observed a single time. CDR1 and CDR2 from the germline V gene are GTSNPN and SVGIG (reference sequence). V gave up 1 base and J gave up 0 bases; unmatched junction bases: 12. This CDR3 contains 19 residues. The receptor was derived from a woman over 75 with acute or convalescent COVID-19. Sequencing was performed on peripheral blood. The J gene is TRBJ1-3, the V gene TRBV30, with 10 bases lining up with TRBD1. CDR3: CAWSAEPGQGLRSGNTIYF. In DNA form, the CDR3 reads TGTGCCTGGAGTGCTGAACCGGGACAGGGGCTTCGCTCTGGAAACACCATATATTTT.